The T cell receptor (beta chain) under discussion was sequenced for a study of cytomegalovirus exposure and HLA in healthy donors. Researchers ran the PCR with 60 Vbeta and 13 Jbeta primers. Original processing methods: About 11 million of the 80 million or so unique TCR beta chains counted in a later analysis were shared. Produced via immunoSEQ multiplex PCR; TCRdb's table is partial and in-frame only. V, J and clone size were drawn from that table, and D and trimming were deduced from the DNA. The sample yields fewer than 80,000 clones, over 60% seen once. Study findings and constraints: A later examination showed that TCR association rates differed by HLA locus, with DRB1 most and HLA-C fewest. The authors enumerated 150 to 200 TCR beta chains as linked to cytomegalovirus. Another analysis was done later, and it associated around 15,000 TCR beta sequences with HLA alleles at 0.05 false discovery rate.

Germline assignment: CDR1 MGHRA and CDR2 YSYEKL. The ends were cut back, 0 bases at V and 0 bases at J, with 12 bases in the middle. The CDR3 has 16 amino acids. A note on this clone: As yet, its antigen is unknown.

This chain connects TRBV4-1 to TRBJ2-7; D gene ambiguous. The specimen was PBMCs. The TCR originated in a woman in her twenties or thirties in good health and CMV-seronegative. DNA of the CDR3: TGCGCCAGCAGCCAAGATTCTATACGGAGCTCCTACGAGCAGTACTTC. Protein product: CASSQDSIRSSYEQYF.